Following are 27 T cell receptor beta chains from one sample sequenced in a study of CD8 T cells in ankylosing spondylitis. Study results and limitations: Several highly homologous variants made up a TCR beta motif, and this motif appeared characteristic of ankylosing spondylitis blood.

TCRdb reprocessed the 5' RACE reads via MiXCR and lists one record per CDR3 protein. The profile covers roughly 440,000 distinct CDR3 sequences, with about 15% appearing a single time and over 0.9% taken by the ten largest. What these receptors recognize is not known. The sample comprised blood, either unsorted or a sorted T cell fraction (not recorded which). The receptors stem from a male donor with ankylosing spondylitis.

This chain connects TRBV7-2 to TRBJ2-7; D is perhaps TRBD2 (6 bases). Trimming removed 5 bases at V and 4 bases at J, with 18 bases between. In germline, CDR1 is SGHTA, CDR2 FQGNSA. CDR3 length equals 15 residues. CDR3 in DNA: TGTGCCAGCAGCAGGAGGGGTTCTTCCCAGTACGAGCAGTACTTC. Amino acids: CASSRRGSSQYEQYF. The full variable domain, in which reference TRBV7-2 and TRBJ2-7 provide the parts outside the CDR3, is GAGVSQSPSNKVTEKGKDVELRCDPISGHTALYWYRQSLGQGLEFLIYFQGNSAPDKSGLPSDRFSAERTGGSVSTLTIQRTQQEDSAVYLCASSRRGSSQYEQYFGPGTRLTVT.

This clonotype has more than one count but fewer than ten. In DNA form, the CDR3 reads TGTGCCAGCAACTGGAACAATGAGCAGTTCTTC. Translating gives CASNWNNEQFF. The rearrangement joins TRBV2 to TRBJ2-1; no clear D gene. Trimming took off 7 bases at V and 5 bases at J, with 6 bases between the two ends. Germline CDR1 reads SNHLY; CDR2 reads FYNNEI. The length of the CDR3 is 11 residues. Variable domain in full (rest from reference TRBV2 and TRBJ2-1): EPEVTQTPSHQVTQMGQEVILRCVPISNHLYFYWYRQILGQKVEFLVSFYNNEISEKSEIFDDQFSVERPDGSNFTLKIRSTKLEDSAMYFCASNWNNEQFFGPGTRLTVL.

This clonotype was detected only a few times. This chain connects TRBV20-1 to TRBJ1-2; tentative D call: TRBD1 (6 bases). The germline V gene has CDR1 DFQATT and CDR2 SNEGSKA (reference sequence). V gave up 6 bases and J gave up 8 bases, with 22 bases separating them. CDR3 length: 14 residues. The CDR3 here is CSAPESGTHFGYTF. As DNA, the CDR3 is TGCAGTGCCCCCGAATCCGGGACACATTTCGGCTACACCTTC.

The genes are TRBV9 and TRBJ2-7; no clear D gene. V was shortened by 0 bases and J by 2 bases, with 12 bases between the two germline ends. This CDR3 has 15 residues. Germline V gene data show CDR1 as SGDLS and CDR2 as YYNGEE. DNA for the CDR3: TGTGCCAGCAGCGTAGAGTCGGAAGGACCCTACGAGCAGTACTTC. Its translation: CASSVESEGPYEQYF.

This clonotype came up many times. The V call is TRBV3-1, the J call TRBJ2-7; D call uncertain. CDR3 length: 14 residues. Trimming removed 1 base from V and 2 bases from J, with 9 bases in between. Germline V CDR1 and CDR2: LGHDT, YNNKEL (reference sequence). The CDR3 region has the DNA TGTGCCAGCAGCCAAGTAGGAGTGGCCTACGAGCAGTACTTC. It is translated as CASSQVGVAYEQYF.

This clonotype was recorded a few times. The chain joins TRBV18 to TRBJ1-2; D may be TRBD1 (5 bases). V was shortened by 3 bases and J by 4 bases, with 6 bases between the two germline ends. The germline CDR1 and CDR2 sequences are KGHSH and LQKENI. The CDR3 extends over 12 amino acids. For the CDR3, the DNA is TGTGCCAGCTCACCGGACATCTATGGCTACACCTTC. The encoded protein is CASSPDIYGYTF. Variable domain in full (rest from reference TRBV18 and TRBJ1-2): NAGVMQNPRHLVRRRGQEARLRCSPMKGHSHVYWYRQLPEEGLKFMVYLQKENIIDESGMPKERFSAEFPKEGPSILRIQQVVRGDSAAYFCASSPDIYGYTFGSGTRLTVV.

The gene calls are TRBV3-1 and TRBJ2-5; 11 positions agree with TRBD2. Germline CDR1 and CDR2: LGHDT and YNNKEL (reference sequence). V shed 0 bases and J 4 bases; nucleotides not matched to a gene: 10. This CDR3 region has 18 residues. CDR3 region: CASSQDGALAGGIETQYF. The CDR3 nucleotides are TGTGCCAGCAGCCAAGATGGCGCGCTAGCGGGAGGAATAGAGACCCAGTACTTC.

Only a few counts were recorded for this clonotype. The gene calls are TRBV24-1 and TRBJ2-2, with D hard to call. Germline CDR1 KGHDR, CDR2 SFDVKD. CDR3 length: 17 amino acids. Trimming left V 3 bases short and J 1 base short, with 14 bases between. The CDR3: CATSDTGERRNTGELFF. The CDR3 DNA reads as TGTGCCACCAGTGATACCGGAGAAAGGAGGAACACCGGGGAGCTGTTTTTT.

CDR3 sequence reads: CAISGEREVIKGPEQYF. The DNA for the CDR3 is TGTGCCATCAGTGGAGAGCGGGAGGTTATAAAGGGCCCCGAGCAGTACTTC. The V and J genes are TRBV10-3 and TRBJ2-7; TRBD2 aligns across 9 bases. Unmatched junction bases numbered 16, after V lost 4 bases and J lost 6 bases. Germline CDR1 and CDR2: ENHRY and SYGVKD. The CDR3 is 17 residues long.

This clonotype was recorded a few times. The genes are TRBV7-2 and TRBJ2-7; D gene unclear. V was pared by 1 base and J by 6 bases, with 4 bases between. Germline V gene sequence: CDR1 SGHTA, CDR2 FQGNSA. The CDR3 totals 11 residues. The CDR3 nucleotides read TGTGCCAGCAGCTTAGGGCCCGAGCAGTACTTC. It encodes CASSLGPEQYF.

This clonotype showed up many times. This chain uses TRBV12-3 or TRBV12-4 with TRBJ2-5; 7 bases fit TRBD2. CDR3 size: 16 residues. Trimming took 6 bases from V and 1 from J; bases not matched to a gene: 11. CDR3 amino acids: CASSPGRDYLQETQYF. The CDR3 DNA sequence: TGTGCCAGCAGCCCCGGCCGGGACTACCTCCAAGAGACCCAGTACTTC.

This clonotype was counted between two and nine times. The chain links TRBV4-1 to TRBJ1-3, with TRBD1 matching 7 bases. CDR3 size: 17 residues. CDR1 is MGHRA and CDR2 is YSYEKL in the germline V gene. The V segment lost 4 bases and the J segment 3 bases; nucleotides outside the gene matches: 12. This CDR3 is CASSPRQGRRIGNTIYF. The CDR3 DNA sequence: TGCGCCAGCAGCCCCCGACAGGGCAGGCGGATTGGAAACACCATATATTTT.

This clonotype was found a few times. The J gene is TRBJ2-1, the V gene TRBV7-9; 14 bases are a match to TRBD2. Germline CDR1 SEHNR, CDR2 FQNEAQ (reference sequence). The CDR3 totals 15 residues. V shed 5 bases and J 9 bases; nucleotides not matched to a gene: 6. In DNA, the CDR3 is TGTGCCAGCAGCATCGGGACTAGCGGGAGTGGTGAGCAGTTCTTC. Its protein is CASSIGTSGSGEQFF.

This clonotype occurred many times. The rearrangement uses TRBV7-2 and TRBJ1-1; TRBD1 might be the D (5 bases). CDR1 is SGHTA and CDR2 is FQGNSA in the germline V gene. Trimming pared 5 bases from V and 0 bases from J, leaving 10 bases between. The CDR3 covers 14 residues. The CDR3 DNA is TGTGCCAGCAGCCAGGGACCTATGAACACTGAAGCTTTCTTT. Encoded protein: CASSQGPMNTEAFF.

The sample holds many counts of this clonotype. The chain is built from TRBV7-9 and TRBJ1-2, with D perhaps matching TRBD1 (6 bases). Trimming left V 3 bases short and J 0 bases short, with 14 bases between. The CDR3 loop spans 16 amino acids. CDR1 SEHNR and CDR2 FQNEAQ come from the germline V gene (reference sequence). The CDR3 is CASSFSGTTANYGYTF. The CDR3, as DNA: TGTGCCAGCAGCTTCTCCGGGACAACCGCTAACTATGGCTACACCTTC.

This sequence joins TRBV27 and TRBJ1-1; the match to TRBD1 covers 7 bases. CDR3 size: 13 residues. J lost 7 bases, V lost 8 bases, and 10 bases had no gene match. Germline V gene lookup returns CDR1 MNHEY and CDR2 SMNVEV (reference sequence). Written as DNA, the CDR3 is TGTGCCAGCGGAGGGGACAGCCGAGGTGAAGCTTTCTTT. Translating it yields CASGGDSRGEAFF.

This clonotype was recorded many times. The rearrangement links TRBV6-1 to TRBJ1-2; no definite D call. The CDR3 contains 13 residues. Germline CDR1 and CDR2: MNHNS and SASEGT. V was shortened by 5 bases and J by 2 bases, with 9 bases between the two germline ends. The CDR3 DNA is TGTGCCAGCAGTAGGGTTGGGAACTATGGCTACACCTTC. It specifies CASSRVGNYGYTF.

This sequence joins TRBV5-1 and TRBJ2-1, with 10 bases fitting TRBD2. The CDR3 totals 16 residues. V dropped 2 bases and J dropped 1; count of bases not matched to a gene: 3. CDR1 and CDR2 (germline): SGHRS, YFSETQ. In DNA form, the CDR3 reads TGCGCCAGCAGCTTCCAGCGGGAGGGGTCCTACAATGAGCAGTTCTTC. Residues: CASSFQREGSYNEQFF.

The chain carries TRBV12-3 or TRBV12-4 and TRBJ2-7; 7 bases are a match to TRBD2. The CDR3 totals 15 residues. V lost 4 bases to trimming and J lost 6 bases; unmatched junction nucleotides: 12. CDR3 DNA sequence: TGTGCCAGCAGTTCCCCACCCGCGGGAGCTGCCGAGCAGTACTTC. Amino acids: CASSSPPAGAAEQYF.

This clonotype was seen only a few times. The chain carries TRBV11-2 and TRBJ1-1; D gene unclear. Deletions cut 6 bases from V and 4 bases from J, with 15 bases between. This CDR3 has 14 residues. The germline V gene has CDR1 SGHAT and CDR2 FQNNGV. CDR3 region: CASSPRYRVTEAFF. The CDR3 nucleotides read TGTGCCAGCAGTCCCAGATATCGGGTCACTGAAGCTTTCTTT.

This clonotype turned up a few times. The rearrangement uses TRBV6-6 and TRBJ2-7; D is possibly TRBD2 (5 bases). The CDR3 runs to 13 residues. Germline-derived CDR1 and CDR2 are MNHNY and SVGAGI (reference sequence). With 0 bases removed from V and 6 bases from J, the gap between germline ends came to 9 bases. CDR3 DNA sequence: TGTGCCAGCAGTTACTCGGCCGAGGGCGAGCAGTACTTC. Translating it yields CASSYSAEGEQYF.

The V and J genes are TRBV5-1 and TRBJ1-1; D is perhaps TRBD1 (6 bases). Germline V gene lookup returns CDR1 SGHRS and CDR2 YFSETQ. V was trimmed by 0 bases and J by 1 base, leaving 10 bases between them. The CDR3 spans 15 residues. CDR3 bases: TGCGCCAGCAGCTTGGGACAGGCAAGGAACACTGAAGCTTTCTTT. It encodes CASSLGQARNTEAFF.

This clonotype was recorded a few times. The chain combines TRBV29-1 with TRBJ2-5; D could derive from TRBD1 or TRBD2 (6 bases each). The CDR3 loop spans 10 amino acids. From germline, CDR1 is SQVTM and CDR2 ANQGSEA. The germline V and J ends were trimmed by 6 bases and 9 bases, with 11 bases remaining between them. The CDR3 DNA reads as TGCAGCGTCGGCGGGACACCCCAGTACTTC. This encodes CSVGGTPQYF.

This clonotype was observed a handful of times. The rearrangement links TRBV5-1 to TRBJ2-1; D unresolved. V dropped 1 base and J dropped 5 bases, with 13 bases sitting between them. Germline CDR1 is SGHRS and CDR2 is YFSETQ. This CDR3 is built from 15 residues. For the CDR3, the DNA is TGCGCCAGCAGCTTGTCTTGGACCACTGACAATGAGCAGTTCTTC. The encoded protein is CASSLSWTTDNEQFF.

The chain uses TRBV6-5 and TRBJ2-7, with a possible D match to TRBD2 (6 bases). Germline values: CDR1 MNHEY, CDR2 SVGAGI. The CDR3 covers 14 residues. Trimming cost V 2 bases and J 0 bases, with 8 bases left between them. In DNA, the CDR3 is TGTGCCAGCAGTTACCTGGGGGGCTCCTACGAGCAGTACTTC. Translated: CASSYLGGSYEQYF.

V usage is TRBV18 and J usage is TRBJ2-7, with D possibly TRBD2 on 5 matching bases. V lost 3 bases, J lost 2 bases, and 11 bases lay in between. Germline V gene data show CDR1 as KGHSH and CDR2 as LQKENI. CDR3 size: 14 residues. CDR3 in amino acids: CASSPAMEAYEQYF. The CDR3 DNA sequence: TGTGCCAGCTCACCGGCGATGGAGGCCTACGAGCAGTACTTC.

The chain's CDR3 is CASSLTSNEQFF. CDR3 bases: TGTGCCAGCAGTCTGACTTCGAATGAGCAGTTCTTC. This chain links TRBV6-2 or TRBV6-3 with TRBJ2-1, with D uncertain. With 5 bases removed from V and 7 bases from J, the gap between germline ends came to 9 bases. This CDR3 is built from 12 residues. Looked up from germline, CDR1 is MNHEY and CDR2 is SVGEGT.